These 21 T cell receptor beta chains were sequenced from one sample in a study of OX40 agonist ivuxolimab in advanced cancers. Assay used: immunoSEQ multiplex PCR; TCRdb lists only in-frame clones, some missing. Of tens of thousands of clones listed, approximately 90% are singletons. The source material was CD4+ or CD8+ T cells sorted from blood, sampled in a trial of the OX40 agonist ivuxolimab. Every receptor here comes from an adult with an advanced solid tumor such as melanoma, head and neck, liver or kidney cancer.

By proportion, this clone is medium-sized (0.01 to 0.1%). The V gene is TRBV19, the J gene TRBJ1-5; D remains unclear. Per the germline V gene, CDR1 is LNHDA and CDR2 is SQIVND (reference sequence). CDR3 length equals 17 residues. V dropped 4 bases and J dropped 2 bases, with 18 bases sitting between them. The CDR3 nucleotides are TGTGCCAGTAGTACCCCTTTGGGTTTTTCTGGCAATCAGCCCCAGCATTTT. As protein: CASSTPLGFSGNQPQHF.

The rearrangement uses TRBV7-4 and TRBJ2-7; 10 bases match TRBD2. Per the germline V gene, CDR1 is SGHVT and CDR2 is SQSDAQ. The CDR3 covers 18 residues. The junction had 13 bases not matched to a gene; V was cut back by 5 bases and J by 0 bases. CDR3 in DNA: TGTGCCAGCAGCCCACCCCCGCTAAGCGGGAGGGCCTCCTACGAGCAGTACTTC. Its protein product is CASSPPPLSGRASYEQYF.

The chain links TRBV5-4 to TRBJ2-1; weak D call: TRBD2 (5 bases). CDR3 length equals 14 residues. The V gene's germline CDR1 is SGHNT and CDR2 YYREEE (reference sequence). The V gene lost 1 base and the J gene lost 7 bases, with 12 bases spanning the gap. CDR3 in amino acids: CASSLSSSRNEQFF. CDR3 coding DNA: TGTGCCAGCAGCTTGTCTAGCTCAAGGAATGAGCAGTTCTTC. The full variable domain, in which reference TRBV5-4 and TRBJ2-1 provide the parts outside the CDR3, is ETGVTQSPTHLIKTRGQQVTLRCSSQSGHNTVSWYQQALGQGPQFIFQYYREEENGRGNFPPRFSGLQFPNYSSELNVNALELDDSALYLCASSLSSSRNEQFFGPGTRLTVL.

The rearrangement joins TRBV19 to TRBJ1-3; TRBD1 matches 9 bases. The CDR3 runs 18 residues. Germline CDR1 is LNHDA and CDR2 is SQIVND (reference sequence). Germline trimming cut 9 bases from V and 4 bases from J; bases unmatched to any gene: 19. The CDR3 sequence: CASSLLGQGASWGNTIYF. CDR3 nucleotide sequence: TGTGCCAGCAGCCTTTTGGGACAGGGCGCTTCGTGGGGAAACACCATATATTTT.

V gene TRBV5-1 combines with J gene TRBJ2-7; 8 nucleotides agree with TRBD2. Germline V gene sequence: CDR1 SGHRS, CDR2 YFSETQ. The CDR3 is 14 residues long. The V gene end was trimmed by 1 base and the J gene end by 3 bases; junction bases not matched to a gene: 3. The CDR3 sequence is CASSLIAGHYEQYF. As DNA, the CDR3 is TGCGCCAGCAGCTTGATAGCGGGGCACTACGAGCAGTACTTC.

The chain combines TRBV7-3 with TRBJ2-7; TRBD2 might be the D (6 bases). Germline-derived CDR1 and CDR2 are SGHTA and FQGTGA. This CDR3 comprises 13 residues. The V gene lost 5 bases and the J gene lost 5 bases, with 13 bases spanning the gap. CDR3 protein: CASSLEGGDEQYF. Here the CDR3 DNA reads TGTGCCAGCAGCCTGGAAGGAGGGGACGAGCAGTACTTC.

The rearrangement links TRBV10-1 to TRBJ2-5, with TRBD2 as a possible D gene (5 bases). Trimming cost V 4 bases and J 1 base, with 7 bases left between them. This CDR3 comprises 13 residues. Germline V lookup: CDR1 WNHNN, CDR2 SYGVQD (reference sequence). This CDR3 reads CASSVGSQETQYF. For the CDR3, the DNA is TGCGCCAGCAGTGTGGGGAGCCAAGAGACCCAGTACTTC.

The V call is TRBV6-5, the J call TRBJ1-5, with D tentatively TRBD1 (5 bases). CDR3 length: 14 residues. The germline V gene has CDR1 MNHEY and CDR2 SVGAGI. V was trimmed by 6 bases and J by 4 bases, leaving 13 bases between them. CDR3 nucleotides: TGTGCCAGCAGCAACCCAGGGCGGAATCAGCCCCAGCATTTT. This codes for CASSNPGRNQPQHF.

This clone was counted only a few times. The V gene is TRBV19, the J gene TRBJ1-5, with a weak D call TRBD1 (6 bases). Trimming removed 3 bases from V and 3 bases from J, with 12 bases in between. CDR3 length: 15 residues. CDR1 LNHDA and CDR2 SQIVND come from the germline V gene (reference sequence). In DNA form, the CDR3 reads TGTGCCAGTAGTATTAGAGGGACATCCAATCAGCCCCAGCATTTT. Its translation: CASSIRGTSNQPQHF.

The chain joins TRBV15 to TRBJ1-2, with TRBD1 matching over 10 bases. The CDR3 has 15 amino acids. Germline V lookup: CDR1 LNHNV, CDR2 YYDKDF (reference sequence). Trimming at V came to 8 bases and at J to 4 bases, leaving 10 bases not matched to a gene. This CDR3 is CATRDPRQGAYGYTF. CDR3 sequence (DNA): TGTGCCACCCGCGACCCCCGACAGGGGGCCTATGGCTACACCTTC.

V gene TRBV9 combines with J gene TRBJ2-7; TRBD2 might be the D (5 bases). The CDR3 has 12 amino acids. The germline V gene has CDR1 SGDLS and CDR2 YYNGEE. Deletions cut 4 bases from V and 7 bases from J, with 12 bases between. The CDR3 region is CASSLLTGEQYF. The CDR3 DNA sequence: TGTGCCAGCAGCCTACTTACGGGGGAGCAGTACTTC.

This clone qualifies as medium-sized (0.01 to 0.1%). This chain joins TRBV30 and TRBJ2-3; TRBD2 agrees at 10 bases. Trimming removed 4 bases from V and 5 bases from J; junction bases left unmatched: 6. Germline CDR1 reads GTSNPN; CDR2 reads SVGIG (reference sequence). The CDR3 is 14 amino acids. The CDR3 DNA is TGTGCCTGGACAGCGGGAGGGCCTTTAGATACGCAGTATTTT. Translated: CAWTAGGPLDTQYF.

The chain uses TRBV25-1 and TRBJ1-2, with D hard to call. The ends were cut back, 2 bases at V and 8 bases at J, with 12 bases in the middle. In germline, CDR1 is MGHDK, CDR2 SYGVNS. The CDR3 is 13 amino acids. The CDR3 DNA reads as TGTGCCAGCAGTGAACCTGGTCCGGGAGGCTACACCTTC. The encoded protein is CASSEPGPGGYTF.

The chain has TRBV2 and TRBJ2-3; D is unresolved. CDR1 is SNHLY, CDR2 FYNNEI, per germline. The CDR3 has 16 amino acids. V lost 0 bases and J lost 1, with 11 bases in between. CDR3 region: CASSEAELLGTDTQYF. The DNA for the CDR3 is TGTGCCAGCAGTGAAGCAGAACTTTTAGGCACAGATACGCAGTATTTT.

The genes are TRBV28 and TRBJ2-1; D not certain. The V end was cut by 6 bases, the J end by 2 bases, with 5 bases between. The CDR3 loop spans 12 amino acids. Germline V gene sequence: CDR1 MDHEN, CDR2 SYDVKM. The CDR3 sequence is CASSSTYNEQFF. The CDR3 nucleotides are TGTGCCAGCAGCTCGACCTACAATGAGCAGTTCTTC.

The gene calls are TRBV29-1 and TRBJ2-1; a weak D match, TRBD2 (5 bases). Trimming took 4 bases from V and 6 from J, leaving 16 bases between them. This CDR3 is 14 amino acids long. Looked up from germline, CDR1 is SQVTM and CDR2 is ANQGSEA. The CDR3, as DNA: TGCAGCGTTGCCCCCACTGCCAGCGGCAATGAGCAGTTCTTC. Translated, it gives CSVAPTASGNEQFF.

V usage is TRBV19 and J usage is TRBJ2-6; 11 bases map to TRBD1. The ends lost 4 bases at V and 3 bases at J; junction bases unmatched: 5. The CDR3 is 17 amino acids. CDR1 is LNHDA, CDR2 SQIVND, per germline (reference sequence). The CDR3 bases are TGTGCCAGTAGTAAGGACAGGGGGCTGGATGGGGCCAACGTCCTGACTTTC. Translated: CASSKDRGLDGANVLTF.

V gene TRBV18 combines with J gene TRBJ1-3; no firm D call. The CDR3 covers 16 residues. Germline lookup yields CDR1 KGHSH and CDR2 LQKENI. Trimming removed 2 bases at V and 0 bases at J, with 11 bases between. The CDR3 is CASSPFGVNSGNTIYF. The DNA of the CDR3 is TGTGCCAGCTCACCATTTGGGGTCAACTCTGGAAACACCATATATTTT.

The genes are TRBV2 and TRBJ1-3; possible D gene TRBD1, 5 bases. Germline CDR1 is SNHLY and CDR2 is FYNNEI. The ends were cut back, 0 bases at V and 2 bases at J, with 17 bases in the middle. The CDR3 spans 18 residues. This CDR3 reads CASSEAQRGGVAGNTIYF. The CDR3 DNA reads as TGTGCCAGCAGTGAAGCGCAGCGGGGCGGAGTCGCTGGAAACACCATATATTTT.

The gene calls are TRBV5-1 and TRBJ2-5; 7 bases map to TRBD1. With 5 bases clipped from V and 5 bases from J, the junction kept 9 bases outside the gene matches. The CDR3 is made up of 14 amino acids. Germline assignment: CDR1 SGHRS and CDR2 YFSETQ. CDR3 loop: CASRRQGGLETQYF. The CDR3 coding sequence is TGCGCCAGCAGGCGACAGGGTGGGCTGGAGACCCAGTACTTC.

J is TRBJ1-2 and V is TRBV5-1; D may be TRBD1 (6 bases). With 0 bases removed from V and 4 bases from J, the gap between germline ends came to 13 bases. The CDR3 contains 15 residues. Germline CDR1 and CDR2: SGHRS and YFSETQ. CDR3 bases: TGCGCCAGCAGCTTGGCACAGGGTGCCAGCTATGGCTACACCTTC. As protein: CASSLAQGASYGYTF.